Below are 9 T cell receptor beta chains sequenced from a single sample in a study of shared T cell receptors in the human thymus. The protocol was immunoSEQ multiplex PCR, while the TCRdb copy is restricted to in-frame clones and leaves out a portion. The repertoire holds 540,000 or so clones, more than 75% seen once, with roughly 0.013% in the top ten. These data were also filed under a second study, of human thymus T cells.

The material sequenced was thymocytes. The receptors come from a boy younger than two with a congenital heart defect.

This chain links TRBV30 with TRBJ2-6; no firm D call. CDR1 and CDR2 (germline): GTSNPN, SVGIG (reference sequence). CDR3 length: 12 amino acids. The CDR3 DNA is TGTGCTATTGTATCTGGGGCCAACGTCCTGACTTTC. This sequence encodes CAIVSGANVLTF.

The chain combines TRBV28 with TRBJ1-1; D perhaps matches TRBD1 (5 bases). V was trimmed by 6 bases and J by 5 bases, leaving 13 bases between them. The CDR3 is 13 residues long. CDR1 is MDHEN and CDR2 is SYDVKM in the germline V gene. In DNA, the CDR3 is TGTGCCAGCAGCTGGGGGGGAACGACTGAAGCTTTCTTT. This translates into CASSWGGTTEAFF.

The V call is TRBV5-1, the J call TRBJ2-3; D remains ambiguous. This CDR3 has 18 residues. Trimming shortened V by 6 bases and J by 0 bases, and 23 bases separated the two germline ends. From germline, CDR1 is SGHRS and CDR2 YFSETQ. This CDR3 reads CASKPWALTVASTDTQYF. The CDR3 nucleotides read TGCGCCAGCAAACCTTGGGCCCTGACGGTCGCTAGCACAGATACGCAGTATTTT.

This chain uses TRBV11-3 with TRBJ2-7; 7 bases are shared with TRBD2. There are 15 residues in the CDR3. Germline CDR1 SGHNT, CDR2 YENEEA. The trim removed 5 bases at V and 4 bases at J, leaving 11 bases unmatched. As DNA, the CDR3 is TGTGCCAGCAGCCCAGGACTAGATGTTAAATACGAGCAGTACTTC. Translation: CASSPGLDVKYEQYF.

The chain joins TRBV10-3 to TRBJ2-5; the match to TRBD2 covers 13 bases. The CDR3 sequence is 17 residues long. Per the germline V gene, CDR1 is ENHRY and CDR2 is SYGVKD. V was clipped by 2 bases and J by 5 bases; unmatched bases: 8. Written as DNA, the CDR3 is TGTGCCATCAGTGAGGGGACTAGCGGGACCGAAGCTGAGACCCAGTACTTC. This sequence encodes CAISEGTSGTEAETQYF.

J is TRBJ2-1 and V is TRBV20-1; unclear D gene. V was clipped by 5 bases and J by 7 bases, with 9 bases between them. Looked up from germline, CDR1 is DFQATT and CDR2 is SNEGSKA (reference sequence). This CDR3 spans 11 amino acids. The CDR3 spells CSAYGLNEQFF. CDR3 nucleotide sequence: TGCAGTGCTTACGGTTTGAATGAGCAGTTCTTC.

The chain carries TRBV28 and TRBJ2-7; D unclear. This CDR3 spans 15 amino acids. Trimming left V 5 bases short and J 2 bases short, with 16 bases between. The V gene's germline CDR1 is MDHEN and CDR2 SYDVKM. The CDR3 nucleotides are TGTGCCAGCAGTCCGAACAGATCACTTACCTACGAGCAGTACTTC. Its protein is CASSPNRSLTYEQYF.

The V call is TRBV18, the J call TRBJ2-7; 7 nucleotides line up with TRBD2. The CDR3 runs to 18 residues. Looked up from germline, CDR1 is KGHSH and CDR2 is LQKENI. J lost 2 bases, V lost 0 bases, and 13 bases had no gene match. The CDR3 is CASSPPWFLGAGTYEQYF. DNA of the CDR3: TGTGCCAGCTCACCACCGTGGTTTCTAGGAGCGGGGACCTACGAGCAGTACTTC.

V usage is TRBV4-2 and J usage is TRBJ1-2; tentatively, D is TRBD1 (5 bases). The CDR3 totals 15 residues. Germline V CDR1 and CDR2: LGHNA, YNFKEQ. With 0 bases removed from V and 6 bases from J, the gap between germline ends came to 14 bases. In DNA, the CDR3 is TGTGCCAGCAGCCAAGATTTGCCAGGGATAGATGGCTACACCTTC. Translated, it gives CASSQDLPGIDGYTF.